The clone carrying this TCR beta chain has a handful of counts. The data derive from a study of T-cell reconstitution after alpha-beta-depleted transplantation in children. The V and J ends lost 2 bases and 3 bases, in that order; junction bases with no gene match: 11. Germline CDR1 is SGHTA and CDR2 is FQGNSA. The CDR3 extends over 17 amino acids. Unique molecular identifiers were used in preparing the TCRbeta library. TCRdb re-called the PCR reads with MiXCR, one entry per CDR3 protein. The sample shows over 550,000 distinct CDR3 sequences, approximately 10% of them seen only once. The sequencing used PBMCs from the stem cell graft donor, collected from the stem cell graft. The sequence was obtained from a human donor who donated a stem cell graft to a child with acute myeloid leukemia. The rearrangement joins TRBV7-2 to TRBJ2-7, with TRBD2 matching over 9 bases. CDR3 in DNA: TGTGCCAGCAGCTTACTCACTAGCGGGTTAGGAAACTACGAGCAGTACTTC. It translates to CASSLLTSGLGNYEQYF.